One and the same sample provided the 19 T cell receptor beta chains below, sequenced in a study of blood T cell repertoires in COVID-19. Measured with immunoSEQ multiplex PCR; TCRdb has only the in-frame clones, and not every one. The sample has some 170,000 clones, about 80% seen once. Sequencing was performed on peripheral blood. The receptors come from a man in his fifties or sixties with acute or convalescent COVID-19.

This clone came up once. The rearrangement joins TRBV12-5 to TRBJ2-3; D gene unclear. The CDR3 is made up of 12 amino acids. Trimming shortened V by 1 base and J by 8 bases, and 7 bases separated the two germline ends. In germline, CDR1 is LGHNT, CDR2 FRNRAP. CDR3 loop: CASGLGQSTQYF. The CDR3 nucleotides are TGTGCTAGTGGTTTGGGGCAGTCTACGCAGTATTTT.

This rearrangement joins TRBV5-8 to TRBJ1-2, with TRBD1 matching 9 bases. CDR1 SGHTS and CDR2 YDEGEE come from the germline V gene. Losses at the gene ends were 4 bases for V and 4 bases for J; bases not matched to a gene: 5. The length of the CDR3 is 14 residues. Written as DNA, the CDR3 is TGTGCCAGCAGCCACAGGGGGCGCATCTATGGCTACACCTTC. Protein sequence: CASSHRGRIYGYTF.

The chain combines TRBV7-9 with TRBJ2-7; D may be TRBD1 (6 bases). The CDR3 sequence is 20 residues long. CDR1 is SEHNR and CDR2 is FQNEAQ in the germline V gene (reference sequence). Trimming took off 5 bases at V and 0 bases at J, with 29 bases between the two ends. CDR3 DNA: TGTGCCAGCAGCACACGCCCCACCCACTCCGGGACATACAACTCCTACGAGCAGTACTTC. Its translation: CASSTRPTHSGTYNSYEQYF.

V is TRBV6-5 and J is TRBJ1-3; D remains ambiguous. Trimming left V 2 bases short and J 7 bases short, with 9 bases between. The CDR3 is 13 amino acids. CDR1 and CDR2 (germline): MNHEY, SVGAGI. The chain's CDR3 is CASSYDGRNTIYF. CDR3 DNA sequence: TGTGCCAGCAGTTACGACGGGAGGAACACCATATATTTT.

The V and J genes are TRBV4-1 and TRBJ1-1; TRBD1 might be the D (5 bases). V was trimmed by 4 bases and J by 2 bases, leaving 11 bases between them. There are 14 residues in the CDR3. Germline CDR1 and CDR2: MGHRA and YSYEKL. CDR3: CASSRGDSNTEAFF. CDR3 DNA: TGCGCCAGCAGCCGGGGGGATTCAAACACTGAAGCTTTCTTT.

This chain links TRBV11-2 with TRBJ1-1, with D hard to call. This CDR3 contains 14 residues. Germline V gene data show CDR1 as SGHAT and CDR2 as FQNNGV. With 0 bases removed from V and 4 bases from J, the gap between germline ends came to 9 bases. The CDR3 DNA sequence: TGTGCCAGCAGCTTAGATCTCTCGTCCACTGAAGCTTTCTTT. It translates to CASSLDLSSTEAFF.

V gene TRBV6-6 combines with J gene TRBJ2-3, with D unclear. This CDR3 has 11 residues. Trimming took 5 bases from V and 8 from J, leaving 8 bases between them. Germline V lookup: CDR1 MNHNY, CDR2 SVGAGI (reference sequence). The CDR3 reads CASSEATTQYF. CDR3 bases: TGTGCCAGCAGTGAGGCAACTACGCAGTATTTT.

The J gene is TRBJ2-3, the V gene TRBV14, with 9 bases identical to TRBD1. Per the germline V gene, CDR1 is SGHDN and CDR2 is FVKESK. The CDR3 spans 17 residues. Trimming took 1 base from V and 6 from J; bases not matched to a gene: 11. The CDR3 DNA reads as TGTGCCAGCAGCCAAGTGCCTCCGGGACAGGGTTTGGATACGCAGTATTTT. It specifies CASSQVPPGQGLDTQYF.

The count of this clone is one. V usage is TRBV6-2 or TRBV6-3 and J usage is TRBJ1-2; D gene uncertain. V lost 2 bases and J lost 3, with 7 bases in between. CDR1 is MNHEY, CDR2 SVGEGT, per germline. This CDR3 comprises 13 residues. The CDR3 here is CASSYKGDYGYTF. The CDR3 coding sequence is TGTGCCAGCAGTTACAAGGGAGACTATGGCTACACCTTC.

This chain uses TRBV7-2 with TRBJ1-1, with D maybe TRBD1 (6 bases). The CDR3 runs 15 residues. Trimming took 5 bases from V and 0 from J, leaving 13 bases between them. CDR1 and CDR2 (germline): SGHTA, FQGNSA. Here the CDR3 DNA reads TGTGCCAGCAGCCCCCGGACAGCCATGAACACTGAAGCTTTCTTT. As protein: CASSPRTAMNTEAFF.

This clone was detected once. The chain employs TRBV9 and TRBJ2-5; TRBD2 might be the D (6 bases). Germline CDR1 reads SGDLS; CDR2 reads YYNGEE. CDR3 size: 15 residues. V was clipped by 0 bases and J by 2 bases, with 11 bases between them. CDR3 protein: CASSVGDFTQETQYF. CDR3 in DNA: TGTGCCAGCAGCGTAGGGGACTTTACTCAAGAGACCCAGTACTTC.

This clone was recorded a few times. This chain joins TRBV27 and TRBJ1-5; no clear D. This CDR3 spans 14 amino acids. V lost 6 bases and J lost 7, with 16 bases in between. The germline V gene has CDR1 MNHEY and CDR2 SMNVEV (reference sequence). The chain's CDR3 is CASSPTGGLQPQHF. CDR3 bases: TGTGCCAGCAGCCCCACCGGAGGGCTCCAGCCCCAGCATTTT.

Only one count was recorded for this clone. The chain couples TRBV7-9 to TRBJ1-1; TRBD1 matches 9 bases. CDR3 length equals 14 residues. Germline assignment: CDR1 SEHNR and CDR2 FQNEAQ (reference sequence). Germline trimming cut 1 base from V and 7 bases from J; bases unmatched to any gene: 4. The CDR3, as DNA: TGTGCCAGCAGCTTAGGGACAGGGGACGGTGAAGCTTTCTTT. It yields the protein CASSLGTGDGEAFF.

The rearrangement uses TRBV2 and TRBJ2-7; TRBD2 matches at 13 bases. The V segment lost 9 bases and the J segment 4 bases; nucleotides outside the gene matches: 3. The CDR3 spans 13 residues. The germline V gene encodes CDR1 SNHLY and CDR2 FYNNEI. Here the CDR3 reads CASEGLAGYEQYF. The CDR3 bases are TGTGCCAGTGAGGGACTAGCGGGGTACGAGCAGTACTTC.

CDR3 in DNA: TGTGCCAGCAGCTTAAAAGCGGGGGGGCTATACAATGAGCAGTTCTTC. It yields the protein CASSLKAGGLYNEQFF. The chain is built from TRBV13 and TRBJ2-1; TRBD2 aligns across 10 bases. There are 16 residues in the CDR3. The J segment lost 4 bases and the V segment lost 2 bases, leaving 5 bases of the junction unmatched. CDR1 is PRHDT and CDR2 is FYEKMQ in the germline V gene (reference sequence).

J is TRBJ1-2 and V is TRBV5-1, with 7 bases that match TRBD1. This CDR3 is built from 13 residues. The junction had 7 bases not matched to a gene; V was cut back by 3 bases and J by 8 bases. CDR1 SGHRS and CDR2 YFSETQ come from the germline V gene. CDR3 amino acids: CASSSTGEWGYTF. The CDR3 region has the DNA TGCGCCAGCAGCTCCACAGGGGAGTGGGGCTACACCTTC.

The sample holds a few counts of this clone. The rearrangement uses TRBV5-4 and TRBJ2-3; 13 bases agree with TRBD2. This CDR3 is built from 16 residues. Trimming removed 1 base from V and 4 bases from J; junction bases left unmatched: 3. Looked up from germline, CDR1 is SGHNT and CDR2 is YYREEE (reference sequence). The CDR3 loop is CASSLRLAGGSDTQYF. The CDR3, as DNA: TGTGCCAGCAGCTTGAGACTAGCGGGGGGCTCAGATACGCAGTATTTT.

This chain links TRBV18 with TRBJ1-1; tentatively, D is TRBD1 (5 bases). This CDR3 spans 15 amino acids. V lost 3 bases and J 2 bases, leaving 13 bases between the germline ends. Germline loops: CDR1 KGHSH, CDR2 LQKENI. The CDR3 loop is CASSPRGEANTEAFF. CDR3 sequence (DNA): TGTGCCAGCTCACCTCGAGGGGAGGCAAACACTGAAGCTTTCTTT. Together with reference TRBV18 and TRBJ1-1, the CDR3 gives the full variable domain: NAGVMQNPRHLVRRRGQEARLRCSPMKGHSHVYWYRQLPEEGLKFMVYLQKENIIDESGMPKERFSAEFPKEGPSILRIQQVVRGDSAAYFCASSPRGEANTEAFFGQGTRLTVV.

The CDR3 here is CASSGDNSGEQYF. CDR3 nucleotide sequence: TGCGCCAGCAGCGGGGACAACTCCGGCGAGCAGTACTTC. This chain links TRBV5-1 with TRBJ2-7; D is perhaps TRBD1 (6 bases). Trimming cost V 4 bases and J 6 bases, with 14 bases left between them. Germline V gene lookup returns CDR1 SGHRS and CDR2 YFSETQ. The CDR3 runs 13 residues.